This TCR beta chain was sequenced during a study of blood T cell repertoires in COVID-19. Donors were grouped by their self-reported clinical history. Donors in Cohort 3 counted as recovered after two negative PCRs, clearance, or symptom resolution. Authors' analysis steps: Estimation of nucleated cell counts was performed using reference gene primer amplification. Assay: immunoSEQ multiplex PCR; the TCRdb copy retains only in-frame clones and omits some. From that table come the V and J calls and clone size; the DNA was used to work out D and trimming. The table lists some 260,000 clones, around 89% of them singletons. Sequenced sample: PBMCs or T cells enriched from blood (not recorded which). This receptor was identified in a man in his forties or fifties who had recovered from COVID-19.

The CDR3 bases are TGTGCCAGTAGTTGGGCTATGAACACTGAAGCTTTCTTT. Translation: CASSWAMNTEAFF. This chain connects TRBV19 to TRBJ1-1; D call uncertain. CDR1 is LNHDA and CDR2 is SQIVND in the germline V gene (reference sequence). The CDR3 covers 13 residues. V lost 5 bases, J lost 0 bases, and 7 bases lay in between.